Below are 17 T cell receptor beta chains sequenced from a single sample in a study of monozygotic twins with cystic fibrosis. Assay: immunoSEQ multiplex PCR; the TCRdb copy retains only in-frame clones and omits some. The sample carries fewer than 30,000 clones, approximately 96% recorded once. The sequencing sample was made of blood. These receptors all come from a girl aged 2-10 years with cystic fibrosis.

CDR3 sequence: CASKVGGSDEQYF. The CDR3 DNA reads as TGTGCCAGCAAGGTCGGCGGGAGCGACGAGCAGTACTTC. This chain joins TRBV2 and TRBJ2-7, with 7 positions matching TRBD2. This CDR3 is built from 13 residues. V shed 7 bases and J 5 bases; nucleotides not matched to a gene: 8. Germline loops: CDR1 SNHLY, CDR2 FYNNEI.

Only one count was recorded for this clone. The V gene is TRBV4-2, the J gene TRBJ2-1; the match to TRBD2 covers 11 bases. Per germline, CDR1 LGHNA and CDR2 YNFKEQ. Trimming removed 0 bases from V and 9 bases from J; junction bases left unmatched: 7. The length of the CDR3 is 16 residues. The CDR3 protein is CASSQDHRLAGGEQFF. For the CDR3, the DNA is TGTGCCAGCAGCCAAGATCATCGGCTAGCGGGAGGTGAGCAGTTCTTC.

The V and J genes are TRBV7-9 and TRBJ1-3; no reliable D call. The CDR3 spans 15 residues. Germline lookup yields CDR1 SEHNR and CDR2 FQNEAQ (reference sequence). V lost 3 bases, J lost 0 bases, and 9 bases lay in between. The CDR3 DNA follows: TGTGCCAGCAGCTTGTTGGCCCGCTCTGGAAACACCATATATTTT. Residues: CASSLLARSGNTIYF.

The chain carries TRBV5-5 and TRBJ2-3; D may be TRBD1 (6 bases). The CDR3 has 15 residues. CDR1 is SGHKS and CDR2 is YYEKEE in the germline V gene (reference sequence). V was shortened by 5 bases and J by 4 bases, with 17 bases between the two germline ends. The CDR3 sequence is CASSRPGQASDTQYF. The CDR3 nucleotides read TGTGCCAGCAGTCGGCCGGGACAAGCTTCAGATACGCAGTATTTT.

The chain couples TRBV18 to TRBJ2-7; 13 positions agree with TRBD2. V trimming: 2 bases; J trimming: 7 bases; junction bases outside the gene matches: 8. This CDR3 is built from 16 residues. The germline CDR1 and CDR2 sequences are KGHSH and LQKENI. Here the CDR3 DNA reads TGTGCCAGCTCACCAGTCGGACTAGCGGGAGTGGGAGAGCAGTACTTC. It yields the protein CASSPVGLAGVGEQYF.

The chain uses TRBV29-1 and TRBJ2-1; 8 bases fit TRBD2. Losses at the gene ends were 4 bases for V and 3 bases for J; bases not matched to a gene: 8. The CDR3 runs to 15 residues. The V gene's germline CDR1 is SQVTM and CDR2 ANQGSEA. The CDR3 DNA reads TGCAGCGTTGGCCTCGGACTAGCAGGCTACAATGAGCAGTTCTTC. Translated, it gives CSVGLGLAGYNEQFF.

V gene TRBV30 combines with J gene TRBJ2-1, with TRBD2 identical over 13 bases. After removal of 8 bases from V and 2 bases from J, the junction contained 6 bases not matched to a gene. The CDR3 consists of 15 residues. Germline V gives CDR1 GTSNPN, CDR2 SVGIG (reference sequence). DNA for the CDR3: TGTGCCGGGTCACTAGCGGGAGGGCCCTACAATGAGCAGTTCTTC. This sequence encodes CAGSLAGGPYNEQFF.

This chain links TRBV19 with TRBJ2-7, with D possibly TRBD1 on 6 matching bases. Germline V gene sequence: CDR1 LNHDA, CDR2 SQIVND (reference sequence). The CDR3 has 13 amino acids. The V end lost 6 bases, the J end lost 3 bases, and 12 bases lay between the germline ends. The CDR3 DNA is TGTGCCAGTAGCCGGGCAGGGGTCTACGAGCAGTACTTC. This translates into CASSRAGVYEQYF.

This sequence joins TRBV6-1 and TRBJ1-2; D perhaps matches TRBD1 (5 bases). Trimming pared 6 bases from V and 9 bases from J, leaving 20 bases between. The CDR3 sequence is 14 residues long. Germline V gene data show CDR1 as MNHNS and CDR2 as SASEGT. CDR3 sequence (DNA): TGTGCCAGCAGCGCTAGCGGCCCCTCGGGACGCTACACCTTC. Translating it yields CASSASGPSGRYTF.

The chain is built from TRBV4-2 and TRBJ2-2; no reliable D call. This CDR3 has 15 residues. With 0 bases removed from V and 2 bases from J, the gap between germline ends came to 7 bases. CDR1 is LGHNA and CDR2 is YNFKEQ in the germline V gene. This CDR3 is CASSQELLNTGELFF. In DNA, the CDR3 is TGTGCCAGCAGCCAAGAGCTGCTTAACACCGGGGAGCTGTTTTTT.

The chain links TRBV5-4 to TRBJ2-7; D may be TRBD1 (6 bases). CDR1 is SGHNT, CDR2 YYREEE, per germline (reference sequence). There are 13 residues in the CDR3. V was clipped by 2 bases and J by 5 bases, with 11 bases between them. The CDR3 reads CASSFPGADEQYF. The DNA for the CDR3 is TGTGCCAGCAGCTTCCCAGGGGCGGACGAGCAGTACTTC.

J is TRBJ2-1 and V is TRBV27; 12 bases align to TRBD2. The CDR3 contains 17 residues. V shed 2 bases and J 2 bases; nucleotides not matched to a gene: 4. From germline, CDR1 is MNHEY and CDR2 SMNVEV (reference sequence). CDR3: CASSLRLAGVPYNEQFF. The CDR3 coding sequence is TGTGCCAGCAGTTTACGACTAGCGGGAGTCCCCTACAATGAGCAGTTCTTC.

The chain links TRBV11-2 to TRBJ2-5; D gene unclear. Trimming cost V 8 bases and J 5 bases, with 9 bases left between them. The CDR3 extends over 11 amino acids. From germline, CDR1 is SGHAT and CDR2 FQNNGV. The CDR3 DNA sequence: TGTGCCAGCTCGGTTCTGGAGACCCAGTACTTC. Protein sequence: CASSVLETQYF.

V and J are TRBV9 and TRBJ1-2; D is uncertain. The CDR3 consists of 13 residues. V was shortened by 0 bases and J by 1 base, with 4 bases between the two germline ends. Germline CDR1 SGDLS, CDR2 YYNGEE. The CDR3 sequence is CASSVDINYGYTF. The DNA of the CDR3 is TGTGCCAGCAGCGTAGACATTAACTATGGCTACACCTTC.

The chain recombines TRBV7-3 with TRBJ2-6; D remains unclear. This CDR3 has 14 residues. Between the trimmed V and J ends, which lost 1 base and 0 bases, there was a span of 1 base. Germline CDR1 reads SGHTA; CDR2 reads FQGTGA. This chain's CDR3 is CASSLSSGANVLTF. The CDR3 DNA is TGTGCCAGCAGCTTAAGCTCTGGGGCCAACGTCCTGACTTTC. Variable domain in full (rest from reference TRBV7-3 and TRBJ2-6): GAGVSQTPSNKVTEKGKYVELRCDPISGHTALYWYRQSLGQGPEFLIYFQGTGAADDSGLPNDRFFAVRPEGSVSTLKIQRTERGDSAVYLCASSLSSGANVLTFGAGSRLTVL.

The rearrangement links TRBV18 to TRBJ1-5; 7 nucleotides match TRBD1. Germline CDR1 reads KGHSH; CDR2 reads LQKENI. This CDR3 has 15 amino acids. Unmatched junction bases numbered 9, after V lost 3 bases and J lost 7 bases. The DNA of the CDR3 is TGTGCCAGCTCACCGAATCAGCAGGGGGGACAGCCCCAGCATTTT. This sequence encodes CASSPNQQGGQPQHF.

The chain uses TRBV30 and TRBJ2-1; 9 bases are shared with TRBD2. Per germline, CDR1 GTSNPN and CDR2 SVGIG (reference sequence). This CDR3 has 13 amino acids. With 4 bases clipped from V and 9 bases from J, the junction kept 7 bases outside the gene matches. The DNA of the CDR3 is TGTGCCTGGATGGCTAGCGGGAATAGTGAGCAGTTCTTC. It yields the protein CAWMASGNSEQFF. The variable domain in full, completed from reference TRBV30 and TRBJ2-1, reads SQTIHQWPATLVQPVGSPLSLECTVEGTSNPNLYWYRQAAGRGLQLLFYSVGIGQISSEVPQNLSASRPQDRQFILSSKKLLLSDSGFYLCAWMASGNSEQFFGPGTRLTVL.